A selection of T cell receptor beta chains follows, all from one sample in a study of T-cell reconstitution after alpha-beta-depleted transplantation in children. TCRdb fed the PCR reads into MiXCR, producing one record per CDR3 protein. Altogether some 600,000 distinct CDR3 sequences are present, roughly 13% being singletons, with the ten largest covering 2.2%. The sample in question was PBMCs, mostly from graft donor cells, obtained 360 days after TCRalphabeta/CD19-depleted stem cell transplant. The receptor set was obtained from a male patient between 10 and 17 years old who had a stem cell transplant for acute myeloid leukemia, so the T cells may come from the graft donor. CDR3s include the opening cysteine and the closing phenylalanine or tryptophan. D genes are given only for firm matches. Expanded clones get a size class; other rows say once, few or many, or leave the size out.

>TRBJ2-1|TRBV18|.|few
TGTGCCAGCTCACCACGGACTGACAATGAGCAGTTCTTC
CASSPRTDNEQFF
>TRBJ2-3|TRBV21-1|.|.
TGTGCCAGCCTGGACAGGGGAAAGGAGGATACGCAGTATTTT
CASLDRGKEDTQYF
>TRBJ2-7|TRBV28|TRBD2|.
TGCGTAGCGGGGGGACGGTACGAGCAGTACTTC
CVAGGRYEQYF
>TRBJ2-2|TRBV20-1|.|.
TGCAGTGCTACCCCCTGGGCCACCGGGGAGCTGTTTTTT
CSATPWATGELFF
>TRBJ2-2|TRBV5-1|TRBD2|few
TGCGCCAGCAGACCTCTACTAGCGGGGGCTTTGAGGGACACCGGGGAGCTGTTTTTT
CASRPLLAGALRDTGELFF
>TRBJ2-6|TRBV10-3|.|.
TGTGCCACCCAAAGCCTCGGACTCTCTGGGGCCAACGTCCTGACTTTC
CATQSLGLSGANVLTF
>TRBJ2-5|TRBV7-2|.|.
TGTGCCAGCAGCTTAGTATTAGTCCAAGAGACCCAGTACTTC
CASSLVLVQETQYF
>TRBJ2-3|TRBV12-3/TRBV12-4|.|few
TGTGCCAGCAGGCGGGACACCCAATTCGGTGATACGCAGTATTTT
CASRRDTQFGDTQYF
>TRBJ2-3|TRBV20-1|.|.
TGCAGTGTCCGACCCGACGGTGGCACAGATACGCAGTATTTT
CSVRPDGGTDTQYF
>TRBJ2-3|TRBV5-1|.|few
TGCGCCAGCCGCCCTGGTGGCTCCGGACGCACAGATACGCAGTATTTT
CASRPGGSGRTDTQYF
>TRBJ1-5|TRBV3-1|.|few
TGTGCCAGCAGCCAAGATTTTGGGAGGCAGCCCCAGCATTTT
CASSQDFGRQPQHF
>TRBJ2-1|TRBV28|TRBD2|.
TGTGCCAGCAGTTTCCGACTAGCGGGCAATGAGCAGTTCTTC
CASSFRLAGNEQFF
>TRBJ2-1|TRBV30|TRBD2|few
TGTGCCTTAACAATGGACGGCCTAGCGGGTGACAATGAGCAGTTCTTC
CALTMDGLAGDNEQFF
>TRBJ2-7|TRBV29-1|.|.
TGCAGCGTTGATTCGGGCAGGGGCTACGAGCAGTACTTC
CSVDSGRGYEQYF
>TRBJ1-2|TRBV29-1|.|many
TGCAGCGTTGAGGGGCGAAACTATGGCTACACCTTC
CSVEGRNYGYTF
>TRBJ1-1|TRBV25-1|.|.
TGTGCCAGCAGTGAATACCCGAGACAGGATAGGAACACTGAAGCTTTCTTT
CASSEYPRQDRNTEAFF
>TRBJ2-7|TRBV18|.|.
TGTGCCAGCTCACCACTACCAGGGATATCTAGCGAGCAGTACTTC
CASSPLPGISSEQYF
>TRBJ2-7|TRBV7-2|TRBD2|few
TGTGCCAGCAGCTTCGCGACTAGCGGGAGGTTATATTACGAGCAGTACTTC
CASSFATSGRLYYEQYF
>TRBJ1-1|TRBV30|.|few
TGTGCCTGGCACGAACCGGGACTTAACACTGAAGCTTTCTTT
CAWHEPGLNTEAFF
>TRBJ2-2|TRBV7-9|TRBD2|.
TGTGCCAGCAGTGGAGTAGCGGGCGACACCGGGGAGCTGTTTTTT
CASSGVAGDTGELFF
>TRBJ2-1|TRBV5-1|TRBD2|.
TGCGCCAGCAGATGGACTAGCGGGAGGGCCTATGAGCAGTTCTTC
CASRWTSGRAYEQFF
>TRBJ2-1|TRBV6-5|TRBD2|many
TGTGCCAGCAGCAAGAGCGGGAGGGCGGGGGAGCAGTTCTTC
CASSKSGRAGEQFF